This T cell receptor (beta chain) comes out of a study of T cells in Graves' hyperthyroidism and ophthalmopathy. Whole-study findings and limits: Ophthalmopathy got predicted by the model a median approximately 6.4 months before its onset.

J lost 7 bases, V lost 5 bases, and 4 bases had no gene match. This CDR3 has 13 residues. From germline, CDR1 is MNHNS and CDR2 SASEGT. From RNA transcripts, TCR beta CDR3 regions were amplified. Researchers ran a first-round RT-PCR on the TCR CDR3 using the HTBI primer set. TCRdb reprocessed the multiplex PCR reads via MiXCR and lists one record per CDR3 protein. The sample lists 250,000 to 300,000 distinct CDR3 sequences, roughly a fifth occurring once. Those patients with uncontrolled infection, other autoimmune disease, pregnancy or lactation were excluded. Diagnoses used clinical symptoms, serum thyroxine and TRAb, thyroid ultrasound and orbital computed tomography. This clonotype occurred a few times. Its cognate antigen is unknown.

Sequencing input: blood. The rearrangement joins TRBV6-1 to TRBJ2-3, with 9 bases that match TRBD1. The TCR was taken from a man aged 50 to 60 with Graves' ophthalmopathy. CDR3 DNA sequence: TGTGCCAGCAGTCGGGACAGGGTACATACGCAGTATTTT. This encodes CASSRDRVHTQYF.